Listed below are T cell receptor beta chains from one sample, sequenced in a study of blood T cell repertoires in COVID-19. TCRdb keeps only in-frame clones here, not all; method: immunoSEQ multiplex PCR. The table includes 350,000 to 400,000 clones, around 90% detected once. Input material: PBMCs or T cells enriched from blood (not recorded which). Receptor source: a woman under 30 who had recovered from COVID-19. Each CDR3 is given with its conserved first and last residue. A D gene is named only where the DNA matches it firmly. Part of the rows lack a size; the others show once, few, many or a class for expanded clones.

TRBJ1-6	TRBV2	.	.	TGTGCCAGCAGGCCCACAGGGTTCTCCTATAATTCACCCCTCCACTTT	CASRPTGFSYNSPLHF
TRBJ2-1	TRBV18	once	TRBD2	TGTGCCAGCTCACCGCGCTCTAGCGGTTCCTCCTACAATGAGCAGTTCTTC	CASSPRSSGSSYNEQFF
TRBJ1-6	TRBV11-2	.	.	TGTGCCAGCAGCTTAAGCGAGGCTAATTCACCCCTCCACTTT	CASSLSEANSPLHF
TRBJ1-6	TRBV4-2	.	.	TGTGCCAGCAGCCAAGAGAGGAAGTCTAATTCACCCCTCCACTTT	CASSQERKSNSPLHF
TRBJ1-4	TRBV3-1/TRBV3-2	.	.	TGTGCCAGCAGCCATCAGGGGCGTAATGAAAAACTGTTTTTT	CASSHQGRNEKLFF
TRBJ1-1	TRBV4-3	.	.	TGCGCCAGCAGCCAAGAGATGAACTTAAACACTGAAGCTTTCTTT	CASSQEMNLNTEAFF
TRBJ1-1	TRBV2	.	.	TGTGCCAGCTCCCCGAAGGGAGGGTACACTGAAGCTTTCTTT	CASSPKGGYTEAFF
TRBJ2-3	TRBV11-2	.	TRBD2	TGTGCCAGCAGCTTTACCCGGGGGGGTGTCGGCACAGATACGCAGTATTTT	CASSFTRGGVGTDTQYF
TRBJ2-7	TRBV5-4	.	.	TGTGCCAGCAGCGGAGGGGACAGTTACTCCTACGAGCAGTACTTC	CASSGGDSYSYEQYF
TRBJ1-5	TRBV10-3	.	TRBD1	TGTGCCATCAGTGAACCGGACAGGGGAGACGGCAATCAGCCCCAGCATTTT	CAISEPDRGDGNQPQHF